A selection of T cell receptor beta chains follows, all from one sample in a study of blood T cell repertoires in COVID-19. Produced via immunoSEQ multiplex PCR; TCRdb's table is partial and in-frame only. This repertoire shows roughly 220,000 clones, 65% to 85% found once; its top ten account for 5.5% to 7.5%. Sequencing input: PBMCs or T cells enriched from blood (not recorded which). Source of these receptors: a woman in her forties who had recovered from COVID-19. Each CDR3 is given with its conserved first and last residue.

j_gene | v_gene | CDR3aa
TRBJ2-2 | TRBV5-4 | CASSPSGRDTGELFF
TRBJ2-1 | TRBV28 | CASSPGQIGQFF
TRBJ2-3 | TRBV27 | CASSPGLAGGGTDTQYF
TRBJ2-1 | TRBV3-1/TRBV3-2 | CASSQVRSDNEQFF
TRBJ2-3 | TRBV27 | CASSSPAGGAEDTQYF
TRBJ1-4 | TRBV7-2 | CASSWTGRGEKLFF
TRBJ1-2 | TRBV10-3 | CAISESFGQGVRDGYTF
TRBJ2-3 | TRBV6-5 | CASSPGTDTQYF
TRBJ1-2 | TRBV3-1/TRBV3-2 | CASSQDQGGGYTF
TRBJ2-1 | TRBV19 | CASSISLAPVREQFF
TRBJ2-7 | TRBV27 | CASKVGAGSSYEQYF
TRBJ1-2 | TRBV29-1 | CSVEVGGGYTF
TRBJ1-1 | TRBV7-8 | CASSLEWGGAEAFF
TRBJ2-3 | TRBV24-1 | CATSDPNGTPEGDTQYF
TRBJ2-1 | TRBV18 | CASSPVFRYRNNEQFF
TRBJ2-1 | TRBV30 | CAWTKPRGPYGGEQFF
TRBJ1-2 | TRBV7-9 | CASSLGQGMDYGYTF
TRBJ1-2 | TRBV12-3/TRBV12-4 | CASSLTGNYGYTF
TRBJ2-7 | TRBV28 | CASSLFVPGSYEQYF
TRBJ2-2 | TRBV5-5 | CASSLNQGPHTGELFF
TRBJ2-1 | TRBV10-1 | CASSQGQTPPNEQFF
TRBJ1-4 | TRBV9 | CASSVQAGVGEKLFF
TRBJ2-1 | TRBV2 | CASSPSTEQFF
TRBJ2-3 | TRBV7-2 | CASSPHPRTAGKDTQYF
TRBJ1-4 | TRBV5-4 | CASTERGGSEKLFF
TRBJ2-5 | TRBV7-2 | CASSTRLAGPQETQYF
TRBJ2-1 | TRBV6-2/TRBV6-3 | CASSPRGEQFF
TRBJ1-6 | TRBV14 | CASSHGMGRNNSPLHF
TRBJ2-4 | TRBV30 | CAWSAGTGGTKNIQYF
TRBJ2-3 | TRBV9 | CASSISGRASTDTQYF
TRBJ2-5 | TRBV5-4 | CASSPEREVRGETQYF
TRBJ2-1 | TRBV30 | CAWSELAVTYNEQFF
TRBJ2-3 | TRBV27 | CASTPQAPPDTQYF
TRBJ2-3 | TRBV24-1 | CATSDFPPSGEQLHTQYF
TRBJ2-7 | TRBV7-2 | CASSFPKLPYEQYF
TRBJ2-2 | TRBV5-1 | CASSGTGAKTGELFF
TRBJ2-3 | TRBV6-5 | CASSYSGTGSTDTQYF
TRBJ2-6 | TRBV19 | CASSIFSGTDGANVLTF
TRBJ1-2 | TRBV7-8 | CASNGGANYGYTF
TRBJ2-1 | TRBV5-1 | CASSLANVGLAGNNEQFF
TRBJ2-5 | TRBV11-2 | CASRTIRGRNETQYF
TRBJ2-1 | TRBV28 | CASSSYRGGVTYNEQFF
TRBJ2-4 | TRBV19 | CASSQTGLAGLAKNIQYF